The 28 T cell receptor beta chains in this list originate from one sample, sequenced in a study of T cells in Graves' hyperthyroidism and ophthalmopathy. Amplified TCR beta CDR3 regions came from RNA transcripts. HTBI primers drove first-round RT-PCR of the TCR CDR3. TCRdb re-derived calls from the multiplex PCR reads in MiXCR, one entry per CDR3 protein. The sample contains about 520,000 distinct CDR3 sequences, around a quarter of which appear only once. Sequenced material: blood. Receptors were obtained from a woman younger than 45 with Graves' ophthalmopathy.

This clonotype has ten or more counts. V is TRBV12-3 or TRBV12-4 and J is TRBJ2-2; TRBD1 matches at 7 bases. The V and J ends lost 8 bases and 0 bases, in that order; junction bases with no gene match: 6. This CDR3 is built from 15 residues. Written as DNA, the CDR3 is TGTGCCAGCCGAGGACAGGACGCGAACACCGGGGAGCTGTTTTTT. Translation gives CASRGQDANTGELFF.

In DNA form, the CDR3 reads TGTGCCAGCACCGGACGGGCACGGGACACTGAAGCTTTCTTT. This codes for CASTGRARDTEAFF. This chain connects TRBV12-3 or TRBV12-4 to TRBJ1-1; no clear D gene. The V end lost 7 bases, the J end lost 3 bases, and 15 bases lay between the germline ends. The CDR3 extends over 14 amino acids.

This clonotype was seen at least ten times. J is TRBJ2-7 and V is TRBV12-3 or TRBV12-4; D gene unclear. V was shortened by 2 bases and J by 0 bases, with 5 bases between the two germline ends. The CDR3 is 13 amino acids. The CDR3 spells CASSLPNSYEQYF. Here the CDR3 DNA reads TGTGCCAGCAGTTTACCCAACTCCTACGAGCAGTACTTC.

This clonotype turned up a few times. The chain uses TRBV7-2 and TRBJ1-2; D ambiguous. The V gene lost 5 bases and the J gene lost 4 bases, with 17 bases spanning the gap. Germline V lookup: CDR1 SGHTA, CDR2 FQGNSA. The CDR3 is made up of 15 amino acids. Here the CDR3 reads CASSNRALNTYGYTF. The CDR3 bases are TGTGCCAGCAGCAACCGGGCCCTCAACACCTATGGCTACACCTTC. Together with reference TRBV7-2 and TRBJ1-2, the CDR3 gives the full variable domain: GAGVSQSPSNKVTEKGKDVELRCDPISGHTALYWYRQSLGQGLEFLIYFQGNSAPDKSGLPSDRFSAERTGGSVSTLTIQRTQQEDSAVYLCASSNRALNTYGYTFGSGTRLTVV.

The genes are TRBV5-1 and TRBJ2-5; 11 bases are shared with TRBD2. The V gene end was trimmed by 4 bases and the J gene end by 2 bases; junction bases not matched to a gene: 7. Germline lookup yields CDR1 SGHRS and CDR2 YFSETQ. This CDR3 comprises 16 residues. CDR3 in DNA: TGCGCCAGCAGCACGACTAGCGGGGCGGCTCAAGAGACCCAGTACTTC. It translates to CASSTTSGAAQETQYF.

This clonotype was counted between two and nine times. The CDR3 DNA follows: TGTGCCAGCAAGCTGGGGGGCAGAATCTCTGAAGCTTTCTTT. Residues: CASKLGGRISEAFF. The chain recombines TRBV6-2 or TRBV6-3 with TRBJ1-1; D might be TRBD1 (6 bases). The CDR3 sequence is 14 residues long. CDR1 is MNHEY, CDR2 SVGEGT, per germline. The V end was cut by 7 bases, the J end by 6 bases, with 18 bases between.

This chain links TRBV12-3 or TRBV12-4 with TRBJ2-4, with D perhaps given as TRBD1 or TRBD2 (7 bases each). The CDR3 length is 14 residues. Trimming took off 5 bases at V and 6 bases at J, with 14 bases between the two ends. In nucleotides, the CDR3 is TGTGCCAGCAGTCAACAGGGGAGGGTAAACATTCAGTACTTC. Translating it yields CASSQQGRVNIQYF.

This clonotype was counted ten times or more. The chain uses TRBV20-1 and TRBJ1-1; D unclear. The V end was cut by 1 base, the J end by 0 bases, with 12 bases between. Germline V lookup: CDR1 DFQATT, CDR2 SNEGSKA (reference sequence). The CDR3 extends over 15 amino acids. CDR3 in amino acids: CSARVAGGMNTEAFF. The CDR3 region has the DNA TGCAGTGCTAGAGTGGCTGGAGGCATGAACACTGAAGCTTTCTTT.

This clonotype was picked up a small number of times. The chain uses TRBV6-1 and TRBJ1-3; no firm D call. From germline, CDR1 is MNHNS and CDR2 SASEGT. The V end lost 6 bases, the J end lost 1 base, and 10 bases lay between the germline ends. The CDR3 loop spans 14 amino acids. The CDR3 DNA sequence: TGTGCCAGCAGCGAATGGAATTCTGGAAACACCATATATTTT. Translated: CASSEWNSGNTIYF.

Many counts were recorded for this clonotype. The chain links TRBV5-1 to TRBJ2-5; 10 nucleotides line up with TRBD2. The CDR3 has 15 residues. Losses at the gene ends were 9 bases for V and 3 bases for J; bases not matched to a gene: 11. The germline V gene has CDR1 SGHRS and CDR2 YFSETQ. The CDR3, as DNA: TGCGCCACCACTCCCGGGACTAGCGATAAAGAGACCCAGTACTTC. As protein: CATTPGTSDKETQYF.

This clonotype was picked up many times. The genes are TRBV6-1 and TRBJ1-2, with D tentatively TRBD1 (5 bases). The germline CDR1 and CDR2 sequences are MNHNS and SASEGT. V was pared by 2 bases and J by 4 bases, with 14 bases between. The CDR3 loop spans 15 amino acids. CDR3 in DNA: TGTGCCAGCAGTGAAAAACGCGGACATGGCTATGGCTACACCTTC. As protein: CASSEKRGHGYGYTF.

This clonotype was detected ten times or more. The V and J genes are TRBV6-1 and TRBJ1-2; the match to TRBD1 covers 7 bases. This CDR3 spans 16 amino acids. The V gene end was trimmed by 6 bases and the J gene end by 4 bases; junction bases not matched to a gene: 14. CDR1 is MNHNS and CDR2 is SASEGT in the germline V gene. The CDR3 here is CASSRKTGSLTYGYTF. CDR3 sequence (DNA): TGTGCCAGCAGCCGGAAGACAGGGAGTCTTACCTATGGCTACACCTTC.

This clonotype was detected ten times or more. V is TRBV10-3 and J is TRBJ2-7, with D possibly TRBD2 on 5 matching bases. Per the germline V gene, CDR1 is ENHRY and CDR2 is SYGVKD. The CDR3 sequence is 13 residues long. V was cut by 0 bases and J by 3 bases, with 6 bases left in between. The CDR3 protein is CAISESGSYEQYF. The DNA of the CDR3 is TGTGCCATCAGTGAGTCTGGGAGCTACGAGCAGTACTTC.

This clonotype was seen a handful of times. This sequence may be a read error, since a much larger clone differs from it by one base. The chain carries TRBV2 and TRBJ2-5, with D perhaps matching TRBD1 or TRBD2 (5 bases each). The germline V gene encodes CDR1 SNHLY and CDR2 FYNNEI. The CDR3 length is 12 residues. For the CDR3, the DNA is TGTGCCTTAGGCCGGGGCCAAGAGACCAAGTACTTC. Its translation: CALGRGQETKYF.

J is TRBJ2-7 and V is TRBV7-8; D may be TRBD2 (6 bases). The CDR3 has 13 residues. V lost 10 bases to trimming and J lost 4 bases, with 17 bases between them. The germline V gene has CDR1 SGHVS and CDR2 FQNEAQ. CDR3 loop: CAKPPGLDYEQYF. CDR3 DNA sequence: TGTGCCAAACCCCCGGGACTCGATTACGAGCAGTACTTC.

The chain carries TRBV19 and TRBJ1-2; D not certain. V gave up 7 bases and J gave up 6 bases, with 15 bases separating them. Looked up from germline, CDR1 is LNHDA and CDR2 is SQIVND (reference sequence). The CDR3 has 13 residues. The CDR3 reads CASKASGYDGYTF. CDR3 DNA sequence: TGTGCCAGTAAAGCTTCCGGGTATGATGGCTACACCTTC.

This clonotype was observed many times. This chain links TRBV6-1 with TRBJ1-5; 7 bases are shared with TRBD1. Germline CDR1 and CDR2: MNHNS and SASEGT. The CDR3 has 13 residues. Trimming at V came to 7 bases and at J to 6 bases, leaving 6 bases not matched to a gene. For the CDR3, the DNA is TGTGCCAGCACTCAGGGGGATGGTCAGCCCCAGCATTTT. This gives the protein CASTQGDGQPQHF.

This clonotype was seen at least ten times. The chain has TRBV3-1 and TRBJ1-2; 10 bases line up with TRBD1. The CDR3 loop spans 18 amino acids. Losses at the gene ends were 0 bases for V and 8 bases for J; bases not matched to a gene: 15. Germline lookup yields CDR1 LGHDT and CDR2 YNNKEL (reference sequence). CDR3 sequence: CASSQERYSRDRGVGYTF. The CDR3 DNA reads as TGTGCCAGCAGCCAAGAAAGGTACTCCCGGGACAGGGGAGTAGGCTACACCTTC.

This clonotype was counted a single time. The rearrangement uses TRBV6-1 and TRBJ2-7; 7 bases are shared with TRBD1. J lost 7 bases, V lost 6 bases, and 9 bases had no gene match. This CDR3 is 13 amino acids long. Germline CDR1 reads MNHNS; CDR2 reads SASEGT. The DNA of the CDR3 is TGTGCCAGCAGGGCCGACAGGGCCTGGGAGCAGTACTTC. It specifies CASRADRAWEQYF.

With respect to this clonotype: The junction and the germline gene differ at one end; a read error may be behind it. V usage is TRBV28 and J usage is TRBJ2-7; 11 bases align to TRBD2. In germline, CDR1 is MDHEN, CDR2 SYDVKM. The CDR3 has 13 amino acids. For the CDR3, the DNA is TGTGCCAGCAGTACTAGCGGGGGAATCGTCAAACGCTTC. Translation: CASSTSGGIVKRF. Combining the CDR3 with reference TRBV28 and TRBJ2-7 gives the whole variable domain DVKVTQSSRYLVKRTGEKVFLECVQDMDHENMFWYRQDPGLGLRLIYFSYDVKMKEKGDIPEGYSVSREKKERFSLILESASTNQTSMYLCASSTSGGIVKRFGPGTRLTVT.

The table lists this clonotype with many counts. The V call is TRBV4-1, the J call TRBJ1-1; TRBD1 might be the D (6 bases). Germline values: CDR1 MGHRA, CDR2 YSYEKL. V gave up 4 bases and J gave up 5 bases, with 14 bases separating them. The CDR3 length is 14 residues. For the CDR3, the DNA is TGCGCCAGCAGCCCCCAGACAGGATCGACTGAAGCTTTCTTT. It codes for CASSPQTGSTEAFF.

This rearrangement joins TRBV6-1 to TRBJ1-2; TRBD1 might be the D (6 bases). There are 14 residues in the CDR3. The V gene lost 8 bases and the J gene lost 4 bases, with 17 bases spanning the gap. Germline V gene data show CDR1 as MNHNS and CDR2 as SASEGT. The CDR3 is CASALRDTLYGYTF. In nucleotides, the CDR3 is TGTGCCAGCGCCCTCCGGGACACCCTCTATGGCTACACCTTC.

The J gene is TRBJ2-4, the V gene TRBV12-3 or TRBV12-4, with no clear D. There are 13 residues in the CDR3. V was pared by 3 bases and J by 6 bases, with 9 bases between. As DNA, the CDR3 is TGTGCCAGCAGTTTTAACTATAGAAACATTCAGTACTTC. Translating it yields CASSFNYRNIQYF.

This clonotype was recorded many times. This chain connects TRBV12-3 or TRBV12-4 to TRBJ2-7, with TRBD2 as a possible D gene (5 bases). Trimming removed 3 bases from V and 7 bases from J, with 13 bases in between. CDR3 length: 13 residues. The CDR3 loop is CASSFQTTGEQYF. Here the CDR3 DNA reads TGTGCCAGCAGTTTTCAGACGACGGGGGAGCAGTACTTC.

This clonotype was counted ten times or more. The gene calls are TRBV7-6 and TRBJ2-7; the D gene is possibly TRBD1 (5 bases). V was trimmed by 5 bases and J by 0 bases, leaving 23 bases between them. The CDR3 is 18 amino acids. Per germline, CDR1 SGHVS and CDR2 FNYEAQ. The CDR3 protein is CASSLSLRTGRPSYEQYF. CDR3 coding DNA: TGTGCCAGCAGCCTTAGCTTACGTACAGGTAGACCCTCCTACGAGCAGTACTTC.

J is TRBJ1-2 and V is TRBV28; 8 nucleotides align to TRBD1. V was clipped by 4 bases and J by 5 bases; unmatched bases: 6. CDR3 size: 14 residues. Germline V CDR1 and CDR2: MDHEN, SYDVKM. Here the CDR3 reads CASSSRGLGYGYTF. The DNA for the CDR3 is TGTGCCAGCAGTTCCAGGGGGCTGGGGTATGGCTACACCTTC.

This clonotype was detected many times. The CDR3 is CASSYSFRDRVYEQYF. The CDR3, as DNA: TGTGCCAGCAGTTACTCATTCCGGGACAGGGTTTACGAGCAGTACTTC. V and J are TRBV6-5 and TRBJ2-7; 9 nucleotides agree with TRBD1. Trimming took 0 bases from V and 4 from J; bases not matched to a gene: 7. The germline CDR1 and CDR2 sequences are MNHEY and SVGAGI. This CDR3 has 16 residues.

The chain recombines TRBV20-1 with TRBJ1-2, with D possibly being TRBD1 (5 bases). CDR1 and CDR2 from the germline V gene are DFQATT and SNEGSKA (reference sequence). The CDR3 runs 11 residues. CDR3 region: CGAGIDYGYTF. Written as DNA, the CDR3 is TGCGGGGCCGGGATAGACTATGGCTACACCTTC.